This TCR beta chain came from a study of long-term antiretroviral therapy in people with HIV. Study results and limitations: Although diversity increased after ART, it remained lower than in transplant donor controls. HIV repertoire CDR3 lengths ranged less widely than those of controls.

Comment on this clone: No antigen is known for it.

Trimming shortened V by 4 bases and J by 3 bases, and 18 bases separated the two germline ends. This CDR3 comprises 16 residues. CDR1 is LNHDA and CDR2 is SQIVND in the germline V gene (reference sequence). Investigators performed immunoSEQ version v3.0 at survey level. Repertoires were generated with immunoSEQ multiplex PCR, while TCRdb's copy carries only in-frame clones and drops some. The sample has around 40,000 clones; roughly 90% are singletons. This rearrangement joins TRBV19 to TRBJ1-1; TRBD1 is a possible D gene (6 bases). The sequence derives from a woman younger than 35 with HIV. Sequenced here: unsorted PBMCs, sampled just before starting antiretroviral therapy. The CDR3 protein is CASSTLTSKGDTEAFF. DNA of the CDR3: TGTGCCAGTAGTACCCTAACTTCCAAGGGGGACACTGAAGCTTTCTTT.